This T cell receptor (beta chain) was sequenced in a study of T cell clonotyping in hematopoietic cell transplantation. Using immunoSEQ multiplex PCR, the repertoire was profiled, and TCRdb retains in-frame clones only, with some absent. The table records 16,000 or so clones, about 71% of them present only once. V was trimmed by 1 base and J by 0 bases, leaving 10 bases between them. The germline V gene encodes CDR1 MGHRA and CDR2 YSYEKL. This CDR3 is built from 16 residues. V gene TRBV4-1 combines with J gene TRBJ1-3; D uncertain. The sequence came from a woman in her sixties in good health. Some clones in this sample may be carry-over from other donors' samples. Sequenced material: peripheral blood mononuclear cells. The CDR3 DNA reads as TGCGCCAGCAGCCAAGGTCCAGGCGTCTCTGGAAACACCATATATTTT. Residues: CASSQGPGVSGNTIYF.